Each of the 16 T cell receptor beta chains below was sequenced from the same sample in a study of blood T cell repertoires in COVID-19. Clones were sequenced by immunoSEQ multiplex PCR, and TCRdb holds only the in-frame ones, with some missing. The data contain hundreds of thousands of clones, roughly 90% of them singletons. The sample was peripheral blood. The receptor set was obtained from a woman younger than 45 with acute or convalescent COVID-19.

This chain links TRBV5-4 with TRBJ2-7, with 10 nucleotides matching TRBD2. J lost 0 bases, V lost 4 bases, and 4 bases had no gene match. The CDR3 contains 15 residues. Germline V gene lookup returns CDR1 SGHNT and CDR2 YYREEE (reference sequence). In DNA, the CDR3 is TGTGCCAGCAGCACAAGCGGGAGGGCCTCCTACGAGCAGTACTTC. It codes for CASSTSGRASYEQYF.

V gene TRBV6-2 or TRBV6-3 combines with J gene TRBJ2-7; 8 nucleotides align to TRBD2. Per germline, CDR1 MNHEY and CDR2 SVGEGT. With 0 bases clipped from V and 2 bases from J, the junction kept 3 bases outside the gene matches. CDR3 size: 15 residues. The CDR3 sequence is CASSYSGGRTYEQYF. The CDR3 coding sequence is TGTGCCAGCAGTTACTCTGGCGGGAGGACCTACGAGCAGTACTTC.

The CDR3 loop reads CASSQERWTAGTEAFF. Here the CDR3 DNA reads TGTGCCAGCAGCCAAGAACGGTGGACGGCGGGCACTGAAGCTTTCTTT. V is TRBV4-2 and J is TRBJ1-1; no clear D. V was trimmed by 0 bases and J by 4 bases, leaving 15 bases between them. Germline-derived CDR1 and CDR2 are LGHNA and YNFKEQ. The CDR3 runs 16 residues.

The DNA for the CDR3 is TGTGCCAGCAGCTTGGGGACAGGGCGCAGTGGCTACACCTTC. Amino acid sequence: CASSLGTGRSGYTF. The chain has TRBV5-6 and TRBJ1-2; 8 bases match TRBD1. Germline loops: CDR1 SGHDT, CDR2 YYEEEE. Germline trimming cut 0 bases from V and 7 bases from J; bases unmatched to any gene: 5. The CDR3 totals 14 residues.

CDR3 bases: TGTGCCAGCAGTCCAAACAGGGGGAGCAATCAGCCCCAGCATTTT. Amino acid sequence: CASSPNRGSNQPQHF. The chain combines TRBV7-6 with TRBJ1-5; 8 bases match TRBD1. The V segment lost 6 bases and the J segment 1 base; nucleotides outside the gene matches: 5. The V gene's germline CDR1 is SGHVS and CDR2 FNYEAQ. This CDR3 region has 15 residues.

As DNA, the CDR3 is TGCGCCAGCAGCTTGTCGCTTATGGGCCGTTACGGAAACACCATATATTTT. Translation: CASSLSLMGRYGNTIYF. The rearrangement links TRBV5-1 to TRBJ1-3; D is ambiguous. The CDR3 has 17 residues. Germline CDR1 reads SGHRS; CDR2 reads YFSETQ. V was cut by 1 base and J by 4 bases, with 18 bases left in between.

The gene calls are TRBV10-3 and TRBJ2-5, with 8 bases that match TRBD1. CDR3 length: 11 residues. The junction had 2 bases not matched to a gene; V was cut back by 10 bases and J by 4 bases. CDR1 ENHRY and CDR2 SYGVKD come from the germline V gene. CDR3 protein: CASGTGETQYF. The CDR3 nucleotides read TGTGCCAGCGGGACAGGAGAGACCCAGTACTTC.

The chain is built from TRBV11-2 and TRBJ1-1; D gene ambiguous. This CDR3 is 16 amino acids long. V shed 1 base and J shed 5 bases, with 17 bases lying between them. Germline values: CDR1 SGHAT, CDR2 FQNNGV. CDR3 residues: CASSLGLAGAGTEAFF. In nucleotides, the CDR3 is TGTGCCAGCAGCTTAGGTCTGGCGGGTGCGGGGACTGAAGCTTTCTTT.

V usage is TRBV5-8 and J usage is TRBJ1-1, with a possible D match to TRBD1 (5 bases). The CDR3 totals 14 residues. Germline CDR1 is SGHTS and CDR2 is YDEGEE. V lost 2 bases, J lost 7 bases, and 15 bases lay in between. CDR3 nucleotide sequence: TGTGCCAGCAGCTTTTCGCAGGGTTCAATTGAAGCTTTCTTT. The encoded protein is CASSFSQGSIEAFF.

The chain has TRBV15 and TRBJ2-1; possible D gene TRBD2, 6 bases. The CDR3 consists of 15 residues. Germline loops: CDR1 LNHNV, CDR2 YYDKDF (reference sequence). With 0 bases removed from V and 5 bases from J, the gap between germline ends came to 11 bases. The CDR3 here is CATSRELAGNNEQFF. DNA for the CDR3: TGTGCCACCAGCAGAGAACTAGCTGGGAACAATGAGCAGTTCTTC. Combining the CDR3 with reference TRBV15 and TRBJ2-1 gives the whole variable domain DAMVIQNPRYQVTQFGKPVTLSCSQTLNHNVMYWYQQKSSQAPKLLFHYYDKDFNNEADTPDNFQSRRPNTSFCFLDIRSPGLGDTAMYLCATSRELAGNNEQFFGPGTRLTVL.

The chain carries TRBV9 and TRBJ2-7; D perhaps matches TRBD2 (6 bases). Germline-derived CDR1 and CDR2 are SGDLS and YYNGEE. There are 15 residues in the CDR3. Between the trimmed V and J ends, which lost 0 bases and 0 bases, there was a span of 10 bases. As DNA, the CDR3 is TGTGCCAGCAGCGTAGGGGACTGGAGCTCCTACGAGCAGTACTTC. Protein product: CASSVGDWSSYEQYF.

J is TRBJ1-2 and V is TRBV6-5; a weak D match, TRBD1 (5 bases). CDR3 length equals 13 residues. Trimming stripped 2 bases from V and 2 bases from J, with 6 bases between. CDR1 and CDR2 from the germline V gene are MNHEY and SVGAGI. This CDR3 is CASSYDRNYGYTF. The CDR3 bases are TGTGCCAGCAGTTACGACAGAAACTATGGCTACACCTTC.

The rearrangement links TRBV27 to TRBJ1-1; D not resolved. Looked up from germline, CDR1 is MNHEY and CDR2 is SMNVEV (reference sequence). The V and J ends lost 2 bases and 10 bases respectively, with 11 bases between them. The CDR3 totals 12 residues. CDR3 in amino acids: CASSLAGARAFF. The CDR3 bases are TGTGCCAGCAGTTTAGCAGGCGCCCGAGCTTTCTTT.

The CDR3 region has the DNA TGTGCCAGTAGTGAACAGGGCACTGAAGCTTTCTTT. Amino acid sequence: CASSEQGTEAFF. This chain uses TRBV19 with TRBJ1-1, with D possibly TRBD1 on 6 matching bases. The CDR3 runs to 12 residues. V was shortened by 5 bases and J by 4 bases, with 8 bases between the two germline ends. Looked up from germline, CDR1 is LNHDA and CDR2 is SQIVND (reference sequence). Full variable domain (missing parts from reference TRBV19 and TRBJ1-1): DGGITQSPKYLFRKEGQNVTLSCEQNLNHDAMYWYRQDPGQGLRLIYYSQIVNDFQKGDIAEGYSVSREKKESFPLTVTSAQKNPTAFYLCASSEQGTEAFFGQGTRLTVV.

In nucleotides, the CDR3 is TGTGCCAGCAGCTTAGTGGCGGGGCCTCTACTCGAGCAGTACTTC. It yields the protein CASSLVAGPLLEQYF. V and J are TRBV7-2 and TRBJ2-7; maybe TRBD2 (6 bases). CDR3 length: 15 amino acids. Looked up from germline, CDR1 is SGHTA and CDR2 is FQGNSA. Trimming left V 1 base short and J 6 bases short, with 16 bases between.

This chain joins TRBV11-3 and TRBJ2-3; tentatively, D is TRBD1 (6 bases). The CDR3 runs to 15 residues. Germline-derived CDR1 and CDR2 are SGHNT and YENEEA. V shed 8 bases and J shed 1 base, with 16 bases lying between them. CDR3 nucleotides: TGTGCCAGCCGCGTAAGACCAGGGGGCACAGATACGCAGTATTTT. Amino acids: CASRVRPGGTDTQYF.